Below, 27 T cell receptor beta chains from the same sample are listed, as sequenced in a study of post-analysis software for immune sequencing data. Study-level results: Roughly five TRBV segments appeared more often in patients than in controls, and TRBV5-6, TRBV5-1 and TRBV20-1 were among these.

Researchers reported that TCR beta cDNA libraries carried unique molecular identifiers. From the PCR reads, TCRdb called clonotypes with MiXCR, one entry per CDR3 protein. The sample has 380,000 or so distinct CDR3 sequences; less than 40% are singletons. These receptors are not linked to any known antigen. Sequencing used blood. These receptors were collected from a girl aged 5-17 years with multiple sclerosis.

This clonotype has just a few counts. CDR3 nucleotides: TGCGCCAGCAGCCAAGATCACAGTGGTGAGCAGTACTTC. Its protein is CASSQDHSGEQYF. The V gene is TRBV4-1, the J gene TRBJ2-5; D is uncertain. CDR3 length: 13 amino acids. The germline V gene has CDR1 MGHRA and CDR2 YSYEKL. Trimming took off 0 bases at V and 11 bases at J, with 13 bases between the two ends.

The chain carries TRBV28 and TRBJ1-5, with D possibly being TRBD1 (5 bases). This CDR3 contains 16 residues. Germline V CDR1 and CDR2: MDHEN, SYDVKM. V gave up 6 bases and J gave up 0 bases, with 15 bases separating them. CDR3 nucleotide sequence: TGTGCCAGCAGATATCGGGACCGTTATAGCAATCAGCCCCAGCATTTT. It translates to CASRYRDRYSNQPQHF.

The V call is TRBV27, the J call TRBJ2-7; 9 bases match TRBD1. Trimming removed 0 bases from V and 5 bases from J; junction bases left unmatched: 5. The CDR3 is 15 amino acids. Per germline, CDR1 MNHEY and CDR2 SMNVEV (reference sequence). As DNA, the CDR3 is TGTGCCAGCAGTTTATCAGGGGACAGGGTTCACGAGCAGTACTTC. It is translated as CASSLSGDRVHEQYF.

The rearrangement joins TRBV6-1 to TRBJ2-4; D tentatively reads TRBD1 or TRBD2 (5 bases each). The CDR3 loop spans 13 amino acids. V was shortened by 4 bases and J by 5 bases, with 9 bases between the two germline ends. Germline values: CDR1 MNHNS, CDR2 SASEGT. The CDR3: CASSVGDQNIQYF. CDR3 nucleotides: TGTGCCAGCAGTGTAGGGGACCAAAACATTCAGTACTTC.

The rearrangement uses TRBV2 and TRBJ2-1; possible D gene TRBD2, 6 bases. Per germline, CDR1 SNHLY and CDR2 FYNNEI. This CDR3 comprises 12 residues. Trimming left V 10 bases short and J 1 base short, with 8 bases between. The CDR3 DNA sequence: TGTGCCATCCTAGCGTCCTACAATGAGCAGTTCTTC. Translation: CAILASYNEQFF.

DNA of the CDR3: TGCAGCGCCCGACAGGGGGATCAGCCCCAGCATTTT. Translating it yields CSARQGDQPQHF. The chain joins TRBV29-1 to TRBJ1-5; 9 bases are shared with TRBD1. V shed 7 bases and J 5 bases; nucleotides not matched to a gene: 3. Germline V gene data show CDR1 as SQVTM and CDR2 as ANQGSEA. This CDR3 is 12 amino acids long. Full variable domain (outside the CDR3, taken from reference TRBV29-1 and TRBJ1-5): SAVISQKPSRDICQRGTSLTIQCQVDSQVTMMFWYRQQPGQSLTLIATANQGSEATYESGFVIDKFPISRPNLTFSTLTVSNMSPEDSSIYLCSARQGDQPQHFGDGTRLSIL.

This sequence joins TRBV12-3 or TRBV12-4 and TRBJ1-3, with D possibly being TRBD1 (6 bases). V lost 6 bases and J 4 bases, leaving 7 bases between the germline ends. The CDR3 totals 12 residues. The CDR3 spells CASSDRGNTIYF. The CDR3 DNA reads TGTGCCAGCAGCGACAGGGGAAACACCATATATTTT.

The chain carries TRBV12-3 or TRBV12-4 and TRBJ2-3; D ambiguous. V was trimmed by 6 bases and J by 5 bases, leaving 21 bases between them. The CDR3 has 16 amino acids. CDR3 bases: TGTGCCAGCAGACTTCTTACACGCTCAGCCGGAGATACGCAGTATTTT. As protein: CASRLLTRSAGDTQYF.

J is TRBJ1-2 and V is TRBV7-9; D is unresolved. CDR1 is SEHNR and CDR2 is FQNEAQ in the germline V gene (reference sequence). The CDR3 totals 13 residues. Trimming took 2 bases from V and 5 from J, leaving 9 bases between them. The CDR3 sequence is CASSLLAGYGYTF. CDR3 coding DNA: TGTGCCAGCAGCTTACTGGCGGGGTATGGCTACACCTTC.

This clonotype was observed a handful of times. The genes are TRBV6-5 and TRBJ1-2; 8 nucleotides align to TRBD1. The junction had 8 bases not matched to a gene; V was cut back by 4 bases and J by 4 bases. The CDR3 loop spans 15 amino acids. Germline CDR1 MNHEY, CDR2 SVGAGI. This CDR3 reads CASSSTTTGGYGYTF. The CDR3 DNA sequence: TGTGCCAGCAGTTCAACAACTACAGGGGGCTATGGCTACACCTTC.

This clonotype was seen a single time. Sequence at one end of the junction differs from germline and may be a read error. For the CDR3, the DNA is TGTGCCGGCAGCTTAGGCCTAGTCACCGAGCAGTACTTC. Protein: CAGSLGLVTEQYF. V is TRBV11-2 and J is TRBJ2-7; no clear D gene. CDR1 and CDR2 from the germline V gene are SGHAT and FQNNGV. This CDR3 is 13 amino acids long.

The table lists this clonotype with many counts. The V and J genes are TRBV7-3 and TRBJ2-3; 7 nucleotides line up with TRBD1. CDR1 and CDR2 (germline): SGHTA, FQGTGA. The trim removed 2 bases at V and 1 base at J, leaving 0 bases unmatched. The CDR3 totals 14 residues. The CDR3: CASSLQGGTDTQYF. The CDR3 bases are TGTGCCAGCAGCTTACAGGGGGGCACAGATACGCAGTATTTT.

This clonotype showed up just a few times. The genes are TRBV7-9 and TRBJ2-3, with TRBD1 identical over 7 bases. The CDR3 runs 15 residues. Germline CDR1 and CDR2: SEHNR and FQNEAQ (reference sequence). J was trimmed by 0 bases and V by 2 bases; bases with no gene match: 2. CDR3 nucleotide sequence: TGTGCCAGCAGCTTACAGGGGGAAAGCACAGATACGCAGTATTTT. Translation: CASSLQGESTDTQYF.

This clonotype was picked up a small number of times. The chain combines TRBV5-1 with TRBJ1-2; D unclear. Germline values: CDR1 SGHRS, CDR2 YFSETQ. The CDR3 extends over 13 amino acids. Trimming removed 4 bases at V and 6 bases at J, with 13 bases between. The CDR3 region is CASSRALVDGYTF. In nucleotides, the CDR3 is TGCGCCAGCAGCAGGGCCCTTGTGGATGGCTACACCTTC.

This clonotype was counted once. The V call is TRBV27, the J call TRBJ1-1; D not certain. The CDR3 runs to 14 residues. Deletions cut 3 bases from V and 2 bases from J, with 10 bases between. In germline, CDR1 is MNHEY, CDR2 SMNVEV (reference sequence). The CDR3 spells CASSLAGINTEAFF. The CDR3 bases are TGTGCCAGCAGTTTGGCGGGGATCAACACTGAAGCTTTCTTT.

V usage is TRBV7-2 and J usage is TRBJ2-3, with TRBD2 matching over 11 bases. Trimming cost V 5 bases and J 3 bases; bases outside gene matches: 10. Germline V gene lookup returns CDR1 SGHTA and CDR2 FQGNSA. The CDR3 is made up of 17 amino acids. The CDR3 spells CASSPDSGGAGTDTQYF. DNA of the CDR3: TGTGCCAGCAGCCCCGATAGCGGGGGGGCTGGTACAGATACGCAGTATTTT.

For the CDR3, the DNA is TGTGCCAGCTCACCAGGGGACAGGGGAGATGAAAAACTGTTTTTT. The encoded protein is CASSPGDRGDEKLFF. The chain employs TRBV18 and TRBJ1-4; 10 nucleotides align to TRBD1. V shed 2 bases and J 6 bases; nucleotides not matched to a gene: 3. Germline CDR1 KGHSH, CDR2 LQKENI. The CDR3 totals 15 residues.

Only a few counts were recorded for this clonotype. In DNA form, the CDR3 reads TGTGCCAGCAAAAACAGATTTAATTCACCCCTCCACTTT. Its translation is CASKNRFNSPLHF. V usage is TRBV12-3 or TRBV12-4 and J usage is TRBJ1-6; D gene ambiguous. CDR3 size: 13 residues. V was shortened by 7 bases and J by 6 bases, with 10 bases between the two germline ends.

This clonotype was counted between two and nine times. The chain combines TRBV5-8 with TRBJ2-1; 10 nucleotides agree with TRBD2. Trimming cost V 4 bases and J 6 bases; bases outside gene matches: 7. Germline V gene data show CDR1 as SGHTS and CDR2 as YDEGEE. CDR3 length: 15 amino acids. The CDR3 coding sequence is TGTGCCAGCAGCGACACTAGCGGGGTCCTCAATGAGCAGTTCTTC. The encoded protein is CASSDTSGVLNEQFF. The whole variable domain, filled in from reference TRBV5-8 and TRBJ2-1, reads EAGVTQSPTHLIKTRGQQATLRCSPISGHTSVYWYQQALGLGLQFLLWYDEGEERNRGNFPPRFSGRQFPNYSSELNVNALELEDSALYLCASSDTSGVLNEQFFGPGTRLTVL.

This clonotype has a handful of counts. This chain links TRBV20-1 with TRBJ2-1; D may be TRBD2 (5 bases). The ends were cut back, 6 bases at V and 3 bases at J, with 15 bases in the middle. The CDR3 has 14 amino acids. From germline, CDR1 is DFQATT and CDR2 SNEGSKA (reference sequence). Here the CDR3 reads CSAPGLWGYNEQFF. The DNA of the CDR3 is TGCAGTGCCCCCGGACTGTGGGGCTACAATGAGCAGTTCTTC.

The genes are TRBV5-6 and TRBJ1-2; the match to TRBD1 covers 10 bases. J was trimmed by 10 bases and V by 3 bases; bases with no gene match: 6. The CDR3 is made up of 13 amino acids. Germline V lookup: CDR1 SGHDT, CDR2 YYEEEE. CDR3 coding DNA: TGTGCCAGCAGCTCCGGACAGGGGGTCTTCTACACCTTC. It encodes CASSSGQGVFYTF. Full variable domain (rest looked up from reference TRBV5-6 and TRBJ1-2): DAGVTQSPTHLIKTRGQQVTLRCSPKSGHDTVSWYQQALGQGPQFIFQYYEEEERQRGNFPDRFSGHQFPNYSSELNVNALLLGDSALYLCASSSGQGVFYTFGSGTRLTVV.

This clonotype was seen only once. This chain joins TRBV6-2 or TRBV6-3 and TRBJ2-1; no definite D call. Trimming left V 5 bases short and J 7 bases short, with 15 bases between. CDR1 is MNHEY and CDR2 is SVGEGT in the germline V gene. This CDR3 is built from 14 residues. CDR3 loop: CASSHLSDGNEQFF. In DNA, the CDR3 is TGTGCCAGCAGTCACCTGTCCGACGGTAATGAGCAGTTCTTC.

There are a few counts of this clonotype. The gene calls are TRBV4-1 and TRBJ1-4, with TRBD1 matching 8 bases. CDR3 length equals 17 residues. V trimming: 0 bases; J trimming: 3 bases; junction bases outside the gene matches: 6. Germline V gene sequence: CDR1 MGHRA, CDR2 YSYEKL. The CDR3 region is CASSQDQDRGSNEKLFF. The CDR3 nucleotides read TGCGCCAGCAGCCAAGACCAAGACAGGGGATCTAATGAAAAACTGTTTTTT.

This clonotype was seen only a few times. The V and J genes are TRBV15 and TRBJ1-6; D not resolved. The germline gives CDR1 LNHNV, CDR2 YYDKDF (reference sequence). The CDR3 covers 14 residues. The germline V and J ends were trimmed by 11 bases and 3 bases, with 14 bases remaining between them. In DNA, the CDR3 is TGTGCCCCCCAGAGGTGTTGCTATAATTCACCCCTCCACTTT. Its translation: CAPQRCCYNSPLHF.

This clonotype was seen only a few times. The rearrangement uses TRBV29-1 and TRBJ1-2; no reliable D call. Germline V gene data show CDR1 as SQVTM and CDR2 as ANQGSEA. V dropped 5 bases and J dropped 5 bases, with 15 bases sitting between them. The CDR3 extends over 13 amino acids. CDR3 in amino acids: CSVKGPLSYGYTF. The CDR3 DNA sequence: TGCAGCGTTAAGGGCCCCCTCTCTTATGGCTACACCTTC.

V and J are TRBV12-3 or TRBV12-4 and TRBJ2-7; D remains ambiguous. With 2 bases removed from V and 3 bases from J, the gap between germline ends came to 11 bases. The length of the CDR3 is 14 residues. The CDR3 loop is CASSLLGSFYEQYF. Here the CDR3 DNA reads TGTGCCAGCAGTTTACTAGGCAGCTTCTACGAGCAGTACTTC.

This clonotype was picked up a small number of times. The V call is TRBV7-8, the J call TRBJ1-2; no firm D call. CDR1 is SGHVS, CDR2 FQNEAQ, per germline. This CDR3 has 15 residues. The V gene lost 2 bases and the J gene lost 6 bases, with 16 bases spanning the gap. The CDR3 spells CASSLTLGSSDGYTF. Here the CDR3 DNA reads TGTGCCAGCAGCTTAACACTGGGGAGCAGCGATGGCTACACCTTC.